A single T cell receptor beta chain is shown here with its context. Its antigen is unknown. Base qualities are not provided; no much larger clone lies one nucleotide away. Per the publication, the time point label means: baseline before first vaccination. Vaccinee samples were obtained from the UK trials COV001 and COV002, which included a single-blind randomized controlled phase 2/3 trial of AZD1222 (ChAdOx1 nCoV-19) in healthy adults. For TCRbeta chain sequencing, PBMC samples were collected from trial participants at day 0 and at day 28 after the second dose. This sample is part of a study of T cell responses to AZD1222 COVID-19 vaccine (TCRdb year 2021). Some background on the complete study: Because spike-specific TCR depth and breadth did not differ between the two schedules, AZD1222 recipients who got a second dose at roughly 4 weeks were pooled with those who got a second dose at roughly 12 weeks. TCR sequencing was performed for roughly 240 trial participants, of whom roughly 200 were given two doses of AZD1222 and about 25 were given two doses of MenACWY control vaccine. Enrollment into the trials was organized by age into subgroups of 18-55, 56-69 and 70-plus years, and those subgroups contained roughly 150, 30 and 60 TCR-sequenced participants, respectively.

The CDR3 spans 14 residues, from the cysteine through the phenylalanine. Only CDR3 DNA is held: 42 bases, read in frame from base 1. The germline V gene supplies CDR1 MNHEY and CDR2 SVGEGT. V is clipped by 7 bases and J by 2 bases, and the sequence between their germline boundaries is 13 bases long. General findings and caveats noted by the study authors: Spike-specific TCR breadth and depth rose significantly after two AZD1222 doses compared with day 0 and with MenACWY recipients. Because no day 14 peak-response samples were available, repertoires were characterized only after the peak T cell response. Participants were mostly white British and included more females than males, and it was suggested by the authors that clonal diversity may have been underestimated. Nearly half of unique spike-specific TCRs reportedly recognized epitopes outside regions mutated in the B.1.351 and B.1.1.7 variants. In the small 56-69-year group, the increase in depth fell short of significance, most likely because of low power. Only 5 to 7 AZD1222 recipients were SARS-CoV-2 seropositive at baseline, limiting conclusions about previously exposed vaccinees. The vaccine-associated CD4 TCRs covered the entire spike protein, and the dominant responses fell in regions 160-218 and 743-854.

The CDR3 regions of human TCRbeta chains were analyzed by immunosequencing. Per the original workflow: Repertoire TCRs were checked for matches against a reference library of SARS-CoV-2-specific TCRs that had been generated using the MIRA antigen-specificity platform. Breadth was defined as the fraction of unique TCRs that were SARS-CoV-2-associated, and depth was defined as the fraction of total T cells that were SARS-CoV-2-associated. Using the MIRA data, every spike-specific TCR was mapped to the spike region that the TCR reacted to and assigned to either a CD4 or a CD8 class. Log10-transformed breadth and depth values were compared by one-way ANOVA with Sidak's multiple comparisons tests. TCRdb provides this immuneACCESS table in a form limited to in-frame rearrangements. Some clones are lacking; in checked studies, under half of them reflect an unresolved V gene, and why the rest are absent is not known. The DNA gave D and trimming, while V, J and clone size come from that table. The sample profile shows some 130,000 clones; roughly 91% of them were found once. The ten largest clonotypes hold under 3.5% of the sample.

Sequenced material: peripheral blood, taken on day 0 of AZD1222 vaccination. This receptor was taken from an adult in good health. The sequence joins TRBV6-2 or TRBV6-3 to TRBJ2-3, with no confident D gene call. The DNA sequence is TGTGCCAGCATCCCAGGACCCCACACAGATACGCAGTATTTT. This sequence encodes CASIPGPHTDTQYF.